The subject of this entry is one T cell receptor (beta chain). Its antigen is still unknown. The sample holds no much larger clone one base away, and base qualities are not on file. The data belong to a study of CD8 T cells in Susac syndrome (dated by TCRdb to the late 2010s). Some background on the complete study: Among the Susac syndrome patients who were sequenced, clinically active disease was present in over 5 and clinical remission was observed in roughly eight. Susac syndrome patients were therapy-naive, on corticosteroids (some also receiving IVIg), or on IVIg alone at blood withdrawal. The study used repertoire sequencing to test whether antigen drove CD8+ T cell activation and differentiation in Susac syndrome. Summary of the overall study and its limitations: The number of individuals in the TCR sequencing and HLA analysis was recognized as being relatively small. In the CD4+ T cell repertoire of Susac syndrome patients, clonal expansion was not detected.

RNA was extracted using the RNeasy kit, and about 0.5 to 1 ug of the RNA was reverse transcribed with random hexamers. TCR beta CDR3 regions were amplified with the immunoSEQ multiplex PCR assay covering 54 Vbeta and 13 Jbeta segments. PCR amplification bias was corrected by using a synthetic template baseline for primer optimization and computational correction. The study's processing was this. Only productive sequences were kept, with reads annotated to V, D and J genes according to IMGT and analyzed in immunoSEQ Analyzer. Clonality was calculated as one minus the Shannon entropy normalized by log2 of the number of productive unique sequences. For each patient and control, public and private clones were evaluated within the 100 most prevalent clones. Susac-specific clones were defined as absent from healthy and MS cohorts, 850 to 1,300 published viral clones and other ImmuneACCESS disease sequences. TCRdb itself trimmed the public reads at Q25 with fastp, ran MiXCR and retained productive beta chains. Every CDR3 protein is listed once, alongside the most common genes and DNA of its rows. The V and J calls shown here were made by TCRdb, not taken from the authors' results. For this sample the table gives under 200,000 distinct CDR3 sequences, of which 85% to 95% were detected only once. The ten largest clones add up to 0.12% of the sample.

High-throughput TCR beta sequencing profiled peripheral blood CD8+ and CD4+ T cells from healthy donors, Susac syndrome patients and multiple sclerosis patients. The Susac syndrome patients fulfilled recently defined diagnostic criteria for either definite or probable disease. Bulk CD8+ and CD4+ T cells were purified magnetically by negative isolation, whereas CD8+ TEMRA cells were enriched by FACS. Blood was drawn into EDTA tubes, processed within 24 hours, and PBMCs were isolated by density gradient centrifugation. PBMCs intended for TCR sequencing were frozen in liquid nitrogen and were later thawed in a 37 degrees C water bath. Purity of sorted or isolated CD4+, CD8+ and CD8+ TEMRA cells was at least 90%. The clonotype originates from a human donor with Susac syndrome. Sequencing was performed on CD4+ T cells from PBMCs.

CDR3 reads: CASSRTGGPQETQYF. The DNA sequence follows: TGTGCCAGCAGTAGGACAGGGGGCCCGCAAGAGACCCAGTACTTC. The rearrangement joined TRBV6-5 to TRBJ2-5; a stretch of 11 junction bases matches TRBD1. V has 5 bases trimmed and J has 2 bases trimmed; junction bases matching no gene number 4. Counted from cysteine to phenylalanine, this CDR3 has 15 amino acids. The retained sequence is limited to the CDR3, 45 bases, with the frame set at the first base. Sequences MNHEY (CDR1) and SVGAGI (CDR2) are obtained from the germline V gene.